This T cell receptor beta chain was captured by sequencing in a study of T cells in Graves' hyperthyroidism and ophthalmopathy. Study-level results: Ophthalmopathy was identified by the model a median around 6.3 months ahead of onset.

This clonotype was seen ten or more times. Its target is unknown. Amplification targeted TCR beta CDR3 regions from RNA transcripts. HTBI primers were used for first-round RT-PCR of the TCR CDR3. TCRdb itself ran the multiplex PCR reads through MiXCR, one entry per CDR3 protein. The profile covers under 300,000 distinct CDR3 sequences, with approximately 16% appearing a single time and over 25% taken by the ten largest. V gave up 5 bases and J gave up 10 bases, with 9 bases separating them. The germline V gene encodes CDR1 MDHEN and CDR2 SYDVKM. The CDR3 totals 11 residues. The blood sample dates from first hyperthyroidism diagnosis, preceding any ophthalmopathy symptoms. The authors obtained PBMCs from more than 8 ml of fresh peripheral blood.

Sequencing used blood. The chain couples TRBV28 to TRBJ2-1, with unresolved D. This receptor was identified in a woman in her forties or fifties with Graves' hyperthyroidism that later progressed to Graves' ophthalmopathy. The CDR3 nucleotides read TGTGCCAGCAGTATTTTCGGGGAGCAGTTCTTC. Protein product: CASSIFGEQFF.